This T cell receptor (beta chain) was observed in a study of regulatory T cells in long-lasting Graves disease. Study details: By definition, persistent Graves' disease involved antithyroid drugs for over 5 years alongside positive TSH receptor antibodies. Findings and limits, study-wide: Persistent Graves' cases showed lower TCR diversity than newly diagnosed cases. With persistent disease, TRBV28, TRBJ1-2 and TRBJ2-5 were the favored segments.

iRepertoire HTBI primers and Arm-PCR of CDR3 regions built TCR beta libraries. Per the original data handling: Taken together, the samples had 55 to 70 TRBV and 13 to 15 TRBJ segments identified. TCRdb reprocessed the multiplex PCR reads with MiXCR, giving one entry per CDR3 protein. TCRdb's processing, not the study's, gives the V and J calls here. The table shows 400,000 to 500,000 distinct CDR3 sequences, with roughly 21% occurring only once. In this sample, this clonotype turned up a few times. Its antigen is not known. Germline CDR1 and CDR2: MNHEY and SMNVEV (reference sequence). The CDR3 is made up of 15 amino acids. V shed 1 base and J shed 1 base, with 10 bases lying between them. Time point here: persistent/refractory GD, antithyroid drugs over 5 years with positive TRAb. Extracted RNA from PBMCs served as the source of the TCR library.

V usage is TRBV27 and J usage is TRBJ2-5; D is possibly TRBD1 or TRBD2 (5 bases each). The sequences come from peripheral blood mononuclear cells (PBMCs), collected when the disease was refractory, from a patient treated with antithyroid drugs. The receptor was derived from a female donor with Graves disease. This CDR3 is CASSLWWGPQETQYF. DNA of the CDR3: TGTGCCAGCAGTTTATGGTGGGGACCCCAAGAGACCCAGTACTTC.